This entry features one TCR beta chain sequence. Its antigen target is currently unknown. Base quality data are lacking; no much larger clone is found one base away. The library was produced with the immunoSEQ multiplex PCR assay. Sourced from immuneACCESS, this table was stored by TCRdb with only in-frame sequences that have V and J called. A share of the clones is absent; for the studies checked, an unresolved V gene accounts for under half, and the remainder has no known explanation. In this sample the table shows around 84,000 clones, roughly 89% of which occur a single time. The ten largest clones add up to around 16% of the sample. This sample was taken from a study of control samples from healthy donors and cancer patients (dated by TCRdb to 2019 to 2021). The germline V gene sets CDR1 to SGHRS and CDR2 to YFSETQ. Here V drops 3 bases and J drops 2 bases, and the junction holds 8 bases not matched to any gene. The CDR3 runs 16 amino acids, cysteine and phenylalanine included. The retained sequence is limited to the CDR3, 48 bases, with the frame set at the first base.

This clonotype was obtained from a young man in good health. The V and J genes are TRBV5-1 and TRBJ2-7; 10 bases in between match TRBD1. Sequencing was carried out using blood. The CDR3 amino acid sequence is: CASSSRRDRGAYEQYF. The bases read TGCGCCAGCAGCTCTCGACGGGACAGGGGAGCCTACGAGCAGTACTTC.